This TCR beta chain was retrieved from a study of blood T cell repertoires in COVID-19. The V end was cut by 4 bases, the J end by 6 bases, with 16 bases between. This CDR3 has 15 residues. Germline V gives CDR1 GTSNPN, CDR2 SVGIG (reference sequence). TCRdb's copy holds only in-frame clones and misses some; the assay was immunoSEQ multiplex PCR. The sample contains 300,000 or so clones, over 75% of which appear only once. The chain carries TRBV30 and TRBJ1-6; maybe TRBD1 (6 bases). The sample was PBMCs or T cells enriched from blood (not recorded which). This TCR was recovered from a woman in her thirties who had recovered from COVID-19. In DNA, the CDR3 is TGTGCCTGGATGTGGGGGCGCGAGTTTAATTCACCCCTCCACTTT. Translated: CAWMWGREFNSPLHF. Drawing the rest from reference TRBV30 and TRBJ1-6, the complete variable domain is SQTIHQWPATLVQPVGSPLSLECTVEGTSNPNLYWYRQAAGRGLQLLFYSVGIGQISSEVPQNLSASRPQDRQFILSSKKLLLSDSGFYLCAWMWGREFNSPLHFGNGTRLTVT.